This TCR beta chain emerged from a study of blood T cell repertoires in COVID-19. Study-level information: Acute and convalescent COVID-19 specimens originated in the United States, Italy and Spain.

Two negative PCRs, clearance, or symptom resolution were required of recovered Cohort 3 donors. Per the study methods: Nucleated cell number was recorded as an estimate derived from reference gene primer amplification. The repertoire was sequenced with immunoSEQ multiplex PCR; TCRdb's copy has only in-frame clones and lacks some. V and J calls and clone size are as listed in that table; D and trimming were resolved from the DNA. Counted here are 130,000 to 150,000 clones, about nine tenths occurring once; the ten biggest clones make up over 9%. Trimming left V 0 bases short and J 2 bases short, with 14 bases between. In germline, CDR1 is SGHVS, CDR2 FNYEAQ. The CDR3 runs 16 residues.

This receptor was identified in a man aged 55 to 70 who had recovered from COVID-19. The sample comprised PBMCs or T cells enriched from blood (not recorded which). The rearrangement joins TRBV7-6 to TRBJ2-7; the D gene is possibly TRBD2 (5 bases). The CDR3 DNA sequence: TGTGCCAGCAGCTTAGCAGGCGCTAGCTACACCTACGAGCAGTACTTC. The encoded protein is CASSLAGASYTYEQYF.